The 27 T cell receptor beta chains in this list originate from one sample, sequenced in a study of immune cell composition in non-small cell lung cancer. Here immunoSEQ multiplex PCR was the method, and the copy in TCRdb shows in-frame clones only, minus some. The sample lists under 3,000 clones; 82% were seen once. Sequences were obtained from lung tumor tissue. These receptors originate from a human donor with non-small cell lung cancer.

This clone has just one count. The chain links TRBV12-5 to TRBJ2-1; 7 bases match TRBD2. Looked up from germline, CDR1 is LGHNT and CDR2 is FRNRAP. The CDR3 contains 12 residues. Losses at the gene ends were 6 bases for V and 15 bases for J; bases not matched to a gene: 11. CDR3 sequence: CASGGGGAGPFF. In nucleotides, the CDR3 is TGTGCTAGTGGGGGGGGAGGGGCAGGCCCGTTCTTC. The full variable domain, completed using reference TRBV12-5 and TRBJ2-1, is DARVTQTPRHKVTEMGQEVTMRCQPILGHNTVFWYRQTMMQGLELLAYFRNRAPLDDSGMPKDRFSAEMPDATLATLKIQPSEPRDSAVYFCASGGGGAGPFFGPGTRLTVL.

CDR3 sequence (DNA): TGTGCCAGCAGCTCGGGACAGGTTAATGAGCAGTTCTTC. It translates to CASSSGQVNEQFF. The gene calls are TRBV7-6 and TRBJ2-1; 8 bases are a match to TRBD1. The CDR3 runs to 13 residues. V was clipped by 4 bases and J by 7 bases; unmatched bases: 3. Germline assignment: CDR1 SGHVS and CDR2 FNYEAQ. Variable domain in full (rest from reference TRBV7-6 and TRBJ2-1): GAGVSQSPRYKVTKRGQDVALRCDPISGHVSLYWYRQALGQGPEFLTYFNYEAQQDKSGLPNDRFSAERPEGSISTLTIQRTEQRDSAMYRCASSSGQVNEQFFGPGTRLTVL.

The rearrangement joins TRBV28 to TRBJ1-4; possible D gene TRBD1, 6 bases. V lost 6 bases and J 8 bases, leaving 13 bases between the germline ends. The germline gives CDR1 MDHEN, CDR2 SYDVKM. The CDR3 length is 13 residues. For the CDR3, the DNA is TGTGCCAGCAGGGGAAGGGGGTTAGAAAAACTGTTTTTT. This encodes CASRGRGLEKLFF.

This clone was observed a few times. This rearrangement joins TRBV7-7 to TRBJ2-5; 8 bases are shared with TRBD2. After removal of 7 bases from V and 1 base from J, the junction contained 17 bases not matched to a gene. This CDR3 spans 18 amino acids. The V gene's germline CDR1 is SSHAT and CDR2 FNYEAQ (reference sequence). The CDR3 is CASNPSKVAGPFQETQYF. The CDR3 coding sequence is TGTGCCAGCAACCCATCCAAGGTAGCGGGGCCCTTCCAAGAGACCCAGTACTTC.

The V call is TRBV7-8, the J call TRBJ1-3; tentative D call: TRBD1 (6 bases). The V gene lost 5 bases and the J gene lost 0 bases, with 20 bases spanning the gap. CDR1 and CDR2 from the germline V gene are SGHVS and FQNEAQ. The CDR3 has 18 residues. For the CDR3, the DNA is TGTGCCAGCAGCCACCACGGGACGGACAGATTCTCTGGAAACACCATATATTTT. Translation: CASSHHGTDRFSGNTIYF.

The rearrangement joins TRBV5-1 to TRBJ2-7; tentatively, D is TRBD1 (6 bases). CDR3 length equals 15 residues. Germline CDR1 and CDR2: SGHRS and YFSETQ. V lost 4 bases, J lost 7 bases, and 21 bases lay in between. CDR3 sequence reads: CASSPYRDVPREQYF. The CDR3, as DNA: TGCGCCAGCAGCCCCTACAGGGACGTCCCGCGGGAGCAGTACTTC.

The chain is built from TRBV27 and TRBJ2-5; 7 nucleotides line up with TRBD2. The CDR3 consists of 15 residues. V trimming: 1 base; J trimming: 4 bases; junction bases outside the gene matches: 6. CDR1 and CDR2 (germline): MNHEY, SMNVEV (reference sequence). In nucleotides, the CDR3 is TGTGCCAGCAGTTTATATGGACTAGTGAGAGAGACCCAGTACTTC. Its translation: CASSLYGLVRETQYF.

This clone was counted between two and nine times. The chain is built from TRBV29-1 and TRBJ1-1; unclear D gene. Trimming left V 7 bases short and J 1 base short, with 10 bases between. The CDR3 is made up of 12 amino acids. The germline gives CDR1 SQVTM, CDR2 ANQGSEA. The CDR3 sequence: CSAAGRNTEAFF. The DNA for the CDR3 is TGCAGCGCCGCGGGCAGGAACACTGAAGCTTTCTTT.

The CDR3: CASSLGWGAEAFF. CDR3 sequence (DNA): TGTGCCAGCAGCTTAGGATGGGGCGCTGAAGCTTTCTTT. The V gene is TRBV7-9, the J gene TRBJ1-1; D is possibly TRBD1 (5 bases). The V end was cut by 1 base, the J end by 6 bases, with 9 bases between. CDR3 length: 13 residues. Germline assignment: CDR1 SEHNR and CDR2 FQNEAQ (reference sequence).

There are a few counts of this clone. The V call is TRBV30, the J call TRBJ1-5; the match to TRBD1 covers 8 bases. Unmatched junction bases numbered 1, after V lost 0 bases and J lost 3 bases. The CDR3 length is 14 residues. Germline CDR1 GTSNPN, CDR2 SVGIG (reference sequence). CDR3 amino acids: CAWSVDRDNQPQHF. CDR3 coding DNA: TGTGCCTGGAGTGTGGACAGGGACAATCAGCCCCAGCATTTT.

This clone has only a few counts. The CDR3 region has the DNA TGTGCCAGCAAAACAGAAAGTAGCACTGAAGCTTTCTTT. Translation gives CASKTESSTEAFF. This chain connects TRBV2 to TRBJ1-1; D is uncertain. CDR1 is SNHLY, CDR2 FYNNEI, per germline. V lost 7 bases, J lost 4 bases, and 13 bases lay in between. The CDR3 spans 13 residues.

The chain is built from TRBV6-1 and TRBJ1-4; D gene ambiguous. V lost 5 bases to trimming and J lost 8 bases, with 18 bases between them. The CDR3 contains 15 residues. Germline loops: CDR1 MNHNS, CDR2 SASEGT. CDR3 sequence reads: CASSPRTREGEKLFF. CDR3 nucleotides: TGTGCCAGCAGTCCCCGGACTAGGGAAGGGGAAAAACTGTTTTTT.

This clone came up once. The chain has TRBV14 and TRBJ1-1, with no clear D. CDR3 length equals 14 residues. CDR1 is SGHDN, CDR2 FVKESK, per germline. The ends were cut back, 0 bases at V and 1 base at J, with 6 bases in the middle. The CDR3 loop reads CASSQESWNTEAFF. The CDR3 DNA follows: TGTGCCAGCAGCCAAGAGAGCTGGAACACTGAAGCTTTCTTT.

J is TRBJ2-6 and V is TRBV9; unclear D gene. V was shortened by 3 bases and J by 0 bases, with 7 bases between the two germline ends. Germline loops: CDR1 SGDLS, CDR2 YYNGEE. CDR3 length: 15 amino acids. CDR3: CASSASSSGANVLTF. DNA for the CDR3: TGTGCCAGCAGCGCCTCTAGCTCTGGGGCCAACGTCCTGACTTTC.

V is TRBV7-9 and J is TRBJ2-2; a weak D match, TRBD2 (5 bases). The germline V and J ends were trimmed by 7 bases and 3 bases, with 12 bases remaining between them. The CDR3 contains 14 residues. Germline CDR1 SEHNR, CDR2 FQNEAQ (reference sequence). The CDR3 bases are TGTGCCAGCATCTCGGACTGGGACACCGGGGAGCTGTTTTTT. Its protein product is CASISDWDTGELFF. Full variable domain (outside the CDR3, taken from reference TRBV7-9 and TRBJ2-2): DTGVSQNPRHKITKRGQNVTFRCDPISEHNRLYWYRQTLGQGPEFLTYFQNEAQLEKSRLLSDRFSAERPKGSFSTLEIQRTEQGDSAMYLCASISDWDTGELFFGEGSRLTVL.

The chain uses TRBV18 and TRBJ1-4; D is unresolved. The V gene lost 0 bases and the J gene lost 7 bases, with 9 bases spanning the gap. CDR1 and CDR2 from the germline V gene are KGHSH and LQKENI. The CDR3 has 14 residues. DNA of the CDR3: TGTGCCAGCTCACCACCCCGGTCGAGTGAAAAACTGTTTTTT. Amino acids: CASSPPRSSEKLFF.

The chain carries TRBV4-1 and TRBJ2-2, with 7 bases lining up with TRBD1. Germline-derived CDR1 and CDR2 are MGHRA and YSYEKL. V was pared by 1 base and J by 5 bases, with 1 base of the junction left unmatched. CDR3 length: 14 residues. The DNA of the CDR3 is TGCGCCAGCAGCCAAGCCAGGGGGACCGGGGAGCTGTTTTTT. Protein sequence: CASSQARGTGELFF.

This clone was picked up a small number of times. The V gene is TRBV18, the J gene TRBJ1-5; D may be TRBD1 (6 bases). In germline, CDR1 is KGHSH, CDR2 LQKENI. The CDR3 runs to 16 residues. Trimming left V 4 bases short and J 4 bases short, with 17 bases between. As DNA, the CDR3 is TGTGCCAGCTCACAAACGGACAGTTTGGTTAATCAGCCCCAGCATTTT. Translated, it gives CASSQTDSLVNQPQHF.

This chain uses TRBV11-2 with TRBJ2-1, with 16 bases that match TRBD2. The CDR3 has 16 amino acids. The germline V gene encodes CDR1 SGHAT and CDR2 FQNNGV. Trimming removed 5 bases from V and 15 bases from J; junction bases left unmatched: 13. The CDR3 nucleotides read TGTGCCAGCAGCGGTGGGACTAGCGGGAGGGATCGGAACCCGTTCTTC. This codes for CASSGGTSGRDRNPFF. The complete variable domain, with remaining parts taken from reference TRBV11-2 and TRBJ2-1, reads EAGVAQSPRYKIIEKRQSVAFWCNPISGHATLYWYQQILGQGPKLLIQFQNNGVVDDSQLPKDRFSAERLKGVDSTLKIQPAKLEDSAVYLCASSGGTSGRDRNPFFGPGTRLTVL.

The V call is TRBV5-1, the J call TRBJ2-7, with TRBD1 identical over 7 bases. CDR3 length equals 14 residues. The V gene's germline CDR1 is SGHRS and CDR2 YFSETQ. Trimming at V came to 0 bases and at J to 3 bases, leaving 3 bases not matched to a gene. Written as DNA, the CDR3 is TGCGCCAGCAGCTTGGTAGGGACAGACTACGAGCAGTACTTC. Translation gives CASSLVGTDYEQYF.

The V and J genes are TRBV11-2 and TRBJ1-5; D unclear. The CDR3 has 14 residues. Looked up from germline, CDR1 is SGHAT and CDR2 is FQNNGV. The V end lost 0 bases, the J end lost 7 bases, and 10 bases lay between the germline ends. Here the CDR3 reads CASSLEVGSQPQHF. The CDR3 coding sequence is TGTGCCAGCAGCTTAGAGGTTGGTAGCCAGCCCCAGCATTTT.

Worth noting for this clone: The same CDR3 can be traced to other DNA sequences in this sample. The chain joins TRBV7-3 to TRBJ2-1, with 7 bases identical to TRBD1. Germline CDR1 SGHTA, CDR2 FQGTGA. Trimming cost V 4 bases and J 0 bases; bases outside gene matches: 3. This CDR3 is built from 15 residues. Here the CDR3 reads CASSSRGSSYNEQFF. Written as DNA, the CDR3 is TGTGCCAGCAGCTCCAGGGGGAGCTCCTACAATGAGCAGTTCTTC.

The chain combines TRBV2 with TRBJ1-2; possibly TRBD1 for D (5 bases). The CDR3 sequence is 16 residues long. The ends were cut back, 4 bases at V and 0 bases at J, with 15 bases in the middle. From germline, CDR1 is SNHLY and CDR2 FYNNEI. The CDR3 nucleotides are TGTGCCAGCAGTGTTGGTCAGGGTCCTGCTAACTATGGCTACACCTTC. Translated: CASSVGQGPANYGYTF.

This clone was seen once. CDR3: CASSRDRGATYEQYF. For the CDR3, the DNA is TGTGCCAGTAGTAGGGACAGGGGCGCAACCTACGAGCAGTACTTC. This chain joins TRBV19 and TRBJ2-7; TRBD1 agrees at 10 bases. The germline CDR1 and CDR2 sequences are LNHDA and SQIVND (reference sequence). The J segment lost 2 bases and the V segment lost 4 bases, leaving 5 bases of the junction unmatched. The CDR3 has 15 residues.

The chain couples TRBV15 to TRBJ2-2, with D perhaps matching TRBD2 (7 bases). CDR1 is LNHNV, CDR2 YYDKDF, per germline (reference sequence). The germline V and J ends were trimmed by 0 bases and 4 bases, with 12 bases remaining between them. The CDR3 runs to 16 residues. CDR3 residues: CATSREGGAGTGELFF. The DNA for the CDR3 is TGTGCCACCAGCAGAGAAGGGGGGGCGGGCACCGGGGAGCTGTTTTTT.

The chain combines TRBV6-5 with TRBJ2-5, with D possibly matching TRBD2 (8 bases). Between the trimmed V and J ends, which lost 2 bases and 2 bases, there was a span of 15 bases. The CDR3 loop spans 16 amino acids. Germline V lookup: CDR1 MNHEY, CDR2 SVGAGI. CDR3 region: CASSYLGGDSQETQYF. For the CDR3, the DNA is TGTGCCAGCAGTTACCTCGGGGGGGACAGTCAAGAGACCCAGTACTTC.

A few counts support this clone. This chain connects TRBV6-5 to TRBJ2-7, with TRBD2 matching 13 bases. Per germline, CDR1 MNHEY and CDR2 SVGAGI. Unmatched junction bases numbered 4, after V lost 5 bases and J lost 3 bases. The CDR3 is 15 residues long. CDR3 region: CASSRGLAGVYEQYF. CDR3 coding DNA: TGTGCCAGCAGTCGAGGACTAGCGGGAGTCTACGAGCAGTACTTC.